The 32 T cell receptor beta chains below were found in one sample sequenced in a study of T cells after yellow fever vaccination. TCRdb analysed the 5' RACE reads with MiXCR anew, one entry per CDR3 protein. The table lists 150,000 to 200,000 distinct CDR3 sequences, about 6% of them singletons, with roughly 3% in the top ten. This specimen consisted of CD4+ T cells sorted from PBMCs, obtained on the day of the first yellow fever vaccination. Receptor source: a young man who received the YFV17D yellow fever vaccine.

This clonotype showed up many times. This chain joins TRBV10-3 and TRBJ1-6, with 7 nucleotides matching TRBD1. The CDR3 is 14 amino acids. Losses at the gene ends were 0 bases for V and 10 bases for J; bases not matched to a gene: 3. In germline, CDR1 is ENHRY, CDR2 SYGVKD. The CDR3 is CAISESGGRSPLHF. The CDR3 DNA is TGTGCCATCAGTGAGTCAGGGGGCAGATCACCCCTCCACTTT.

In this sample, this clonotype turned up many times. The rearrangement uses TRBV7-2 and TRBJ2-3; perhaps TRBD2 as D (6 bases). The V gene's germline CDR1 is SGHTA and CDR2 FQGNSA. The CDR3 is 14 amino acids. V lost 3 bases, J lost 3 bases, and 10 bases lay in between. The CDR3 loop reads CASSLAGLTDTQYF. The CDR3 nucleotides are TGTGCCAGCAGCTTGGCGGGGTTGACAGATACGCAGTATTTT.

The sample holds many counts of this clonotype. V gene TRBV28 combines with J gene TRBJ2-3; the D is unclear. The CDR3 sequence is 12 residues long. Germline V gene lookup returns CDR1 MDHEN and CDR2 SYDVKM. V lost 7 bases and J 1 base, leaving 6 bases between the germline ends. CDR3 DNA sequence: TGTGCCAGCACGGGTCGCACAGATACGCAGTATTTT. Protein: CASTGRTDTQYF. The full variable domain, its missing parts supplied by reference TRBV28 and TRBJ2-3, is DVKVTQSSRYLVKRTGEKVFLECVQDMDHENMFWYRQDPGLGLRLIYFSYDVKMKEKGDIPEGYSVSREKKERFSLILESASTNQTSMYLCASTGRTDTQYFGPGTRLTVL.

This clonotype was recorded a few times. This sequence joins TRBV7-2 and TRBJ2-5; D is undetermined. Trimming shortened V by 0 bases and J by 8 bases, and 13 bases separated the two germline ends. Germline CDR1 SGHTA, CDR2 FQGNSA. The CDR3 is made up of 14 amino acids. DNA of the CDR3: TGTGCCAGCAGCTTAGCTCTCGGCCCTGTCACCCAGTACTTC. It codes for CASSLALGPVTQYF. The whole variable domain, filled in from reference TRBV7-2 and TRBJ2-5, reads GAGVSQSPSNKVTEKGKDVELRCDPISGHTALYWYRQSLGQGLEFLIYFQGNSAPDKSGLPSDRFSAERTGGSVSTLTIQRTQQEDSAVYLCASSLALGPVTQYFGPGTRLLVL.

With regard to this clonotype: Being one base from a much bigger clone, this may be a read error. The chain joins TRBV20-1 to TRBJ2-7; 8 nucleotides agree with TRBD1. J was trimmed by 3 bases and V by 3 bases; bases with no gene match: 4. This CDR3 is built from 13 residues. Germline CDR1 is DFQATT and CDR2 is SNEGSKA (reference sequence). CDR3 DNA: TGCAGTGCTAGGGGACAGGTTCGCTACGAGCAGTACTTC. It translates to CSARGQVRYEQYF.

This clonotype was seen at least ten times. The chain couples TRBV7-2 to TRBJ1-5; D remains unclear. V dropped 1 base and J dropped 5 bases, with 6 bases sitting between them. The CDR3 sequence is 13 residues long. Germline assignment: CDR1 SGHTA and CDR2 FQGNSA. The CDR3 is CASSLDGYQPQHF. The CDR3 coding sequence is TGTGCCAGCAGCTTAGATGGGTATCAGCCCCAGCATTTT.

V usage is TRBV4-2 and J usage is TRBJ2-6; TRBD2 agrees at 8 bases. The junction had 3 bases not matched to a gene; V was cut back by 3 bases and J by 2 bases. CDR3 length: 16 residues. Looked up from germline, CDR1 is LGHNA and CDR2 is YNFKEQ. CDR3 amino acids: CASSQDGGAGANVLTF. The CDR3, as DNA: TGTGCCAGCAGCCAGGACGGGGGGGCTGGGGCCAACGTCCTGACTTTC.

The sample holds many counts of this clonotype. The chain combines TRBV7-2 with TRBJ1-3; no reliable D call. The V gene's germline CDR1 is SGHTA and CDR2 FQGNSA. The CDR3 consists of 15 residues. V was clipped by 1 base and J by 0 bases, with 7 bases between them. CDR3 amino acids: CASSLDSLSGNTIYF. In DNA form, the CDR3 reads TGTGCCAGCAGCTTAGACAGCCTCTCTGGAAACACCATATATTTT.

This clonotype was seen repeatedly, ten times or more. The chain uses TRBV6-5 and TRBJ2-1; D gene uncertain. Deletions cut 0 bases from V and 1 base from J, with 7 bases between. Germline V lookup: CDR1 MNHEY, CDR2 SVGAGI. The CDR3 is made up of 15 amino acids. The CDR3 loop is CASSYSRWSYNEQFF. CDR3 nucleotide sequence: TGTGCCAGCAGTTACTCTAGGTGGTCCTACAATGAGCAGTTCTTC.

This clonotype was seen more than once but under ten times. The chain combines TRBV9 with TRBJ1-2, with D possibly being TRBD1 (5 bases). The CDR3 runs 15 residues. The ends were cut back, 4 bases at V and 4 bases at J, with 17 bases in the middle. The V gene's germline CDR1 is SGDLS and CDR2 YYNGEE. As DNA, the CDR3 is TGTGCCAGCAGCTTCTCATCGGGGGTTTTCTATGGCTACACCTTC. This gives the protein CASSFSSGVFYGYTF.

This clonotype was observed at least ten times. V gene TRBV7-9 combines with J gene TRBJ2-1; the D gene is possibly TRBD2 (7 bases). Looked up from germline, CDR1 is SEHNR and CDR2 is FQNEAQ (reference sequence). This CDR3 is 15 amino acids long. V lost 2 bases to trimming and J lost 4 bases, with 12 bases between them. The CDR3: CASSLSRGAYNEQFF. CDR3 nucleotide sequence: TGTGCCAGCAGCTTATCCCGGGGGGCTTACAATGAGCAGTTCTTC.

This clonotype appeared a few times. This sequence joins TRBV18 and TRBJ2-1; D remains ambiguous. The V gene lost 0 bases and the J gene lost 7 bases, with 13 bases spanning the gap. The CDR3 is 15 amino acids. Germline V lookup: CDR1 KGHSH, CDR2 LQKENI. CDR3 coding DNA: TGTGCCAGCTCACCACCGGTATACAGTAAAAATGAGCAGTTCTTC. Translation: CASSPPVYSKNEQFF.

The chain combines TRBV24-1 with TRBJ1-2; tentative D call: TRBD1 (6 bases). Germline CDR1 and CDR2: KGHDR and SFDVKD. The CDR3 sequence is 14 residues long. V was clipped by 6 bases and J by 8 bases, with 18 bases between them. CDR3 sequence: CATSLSGGEGGYTF. CDR3 coding DNA: TGTGCCACCAGTCTGTCCGGGGGCGAGGGCGGCTACACCTTC.

The chain is built from TRBV6-1 and TRBJ2-7, with 8 bases lining up with TRBD1. V was clipped by 4 bases and J by 6 bases; unmatched bases: 5. In germline, CDR1 is MNHNS, CDR2 SASEGT. The CDR3 covers 13 residues. The CDR3 DNA follows: TGTGCCAGCAGTGGGATGACAGGGGTCGAGCAGTACTTC. Residues: CASSGMTGVEQYF.

V is TRBV20-1 and J is TRBJ2-4; TRBD2 matches 7 bases. The CDR3 runs 13 residues. After removal of 1 base from V and 6 bases from J, the junction contained 3 bases not matched to a gene. Germline V gene data show CDR1 as DFQATT and CDR2 as SNEGSKA (reference sequence). This CDR3 is CSARAGGTNIQYF. The CDR3 coding sequence is TGCAGTGCTAGAGCCGGGGGGACAAACATTCAGTACTTC.

J is TRBJ2-7 and V is TRBV6-2 or TRBV6-3, with D possibly TRBD1 on 5 matching bases. CDR1 and CDR2 (germline): MNHEY, SVGEGT. The CDR3 contains 14 residues. The V end lost 7 bases, the J end lost 6 bases, and 19 bases lay between the germline ends. The CDR3 protein is CASTDPRAGPEQYV. The DNA of the CDR3 is TGTGCCAGCACCGACCCCAGGGCAGGGCCCGAGCAGTACGTC.

The DNA of the CDR3 is TGCGCCAGCACACCCGGGACAGGGGGCTCCTACAATGAGCAGTTCTTC. This gives the protein CASTPGTGGSYNEQFF. The rearrangement uses TRBV5-1 and TRBJ2-1; 11 nucleotides agree with TRBD1. The CDR3 loop spans 16 amino acids. The germline V gene has CDR1 SGHRS and CDR2 YFSETQ. V was clipped by 6 bases and J by 0 bases; unmatched bases: 5.

This sequence joins TRBV20-1 and TRBJ2-1; 15 bases are shared with TRBD2. Germline V lookup: CDR1 DFQATT, CDR2 SNEGSKA (reference sequence). The CDR3 contains 18 residues. The junction had 13 bases not matched to a gene; V was cut back by 6 bases and J by 4 bases. For the CDR3, the DNA is TGCAGTGCCCCCGGTACCGGGACTAGCGGGGGGTCTTACAATGAGCAGTTCTTC. It specifies CSAPGTGTSGGSYNEQFF.

This clonotype was counted ten times or more. The genes are TRBV5-5 and TRBJ2-5; no firm D call. This CDR3 contains 13 residues. Germline V gene lookup returns CDR1 SGHKS and CDR2 YYEKEE (reference sequence). V was clipped by 2 bases and J by 0 bases, with 5 bases between them. CDR3 region: CASSFEDQETQYF. The CDR3 DNA follows: TGTGCCAGCAGCTTCGAAGACCAAGAGACCCAGTACTTC.

This clonotype has more than one count but fewer than ten. CDR3 bases: TGCAGTGCTAGAGTGGGGACAACGGGCTATAATTCACCCCTCCACTTT. This gives the protein CSARVGTTGYNSPLHF. The chain employs TRBV20-1 and TRBJ1-6; possible D gene TRBD1, 6 bases. The CDR3 is 16 residues long. Trimming pared 1 base from V and 3 bases from J, leaving 13 bases between. Per the germline V gene, CDR1 is DFQATT and CDR2 is SNEGSKA (reference sequence).

This clonotype came up a few times. This chain links TRBV11-3 with TRBJ2-2; perhaps TRBD1 as D (5 bases). V dropped 3 bases and J dropped 2 bases, with 7 bases sitting between them. The germline CDR1 and CDR2 sequences are SGHNT and YENEEA. The CDR3 covers 14 residues. DNA of the CDR3: TGTGCCAGCAGCTTGGACATCAACACCGGGGAGCTGTTTTTT. It is translated as CASSLDINTGELFF.

This clonotype was observed many times. The chain links TRBV5-1 to TRBJ2-7, with 10 bases lining up with TRBD2. The CDR3 extends over 15 amino acids. The ends lost 2 bases at V and 2 bases at J; junction bases unmatched: 4. Germline loops: CDR1 SGHRS, CDR2 YFSETQ. CDR3 nucleotide sequence: TGCGCCAGCAGCTTCGGTAGCGGGGGGACCTACGAGCAGTACTTC. Its translation is CASSFGSGGTYEQYF.

The chain combines TRBV9 with TRBJ1-1, with 9 bases identical to TRBD1. V shed 3 bases and J 4 bases; nucleotides not matched to a gene: 10. This CDR3 is 16 amino acids long. CDR1 is SGDLS, CDR2 YYNGEE, per germline. The CDR3 nucleotides are TGTGCCAGCAGCGCTGACAGGGGGAAAGGGGCCACTGAAGCTTTCTTT. Residues: CASSADRGKGATEAFF.

Turning to this clonotype: A much larger clone lies a single base off, so this may be a read error. The chain is built from TRBV20-1 and TRBJ1-1; no clear D gene. There are 15 residues in the CDR3. Germline CDR1 and CDR2: DFQATT and SNEGSKA (reference sequence). In DNA form, the CDR3 reads TGCAGTGCTAGAGTGCGCCGTCCTGGTAGCACTAAAGCTTTCTTT. Its translation is CSARVRRPGSTKAFF.

This clonotype was seen at least ten times. The chain uses TRBV5-1 and TRBJ1-2; D is ambiguous. Germline assignment: CDR1 SGHRS and CDR2 YFSETQ. The CDR3 length is 15 residues. Trimming took 0 bases from V and 0 from J, leaving 9 bases between them. The CDR3, as DNA: TGCGCCAGCAGCTTGGGGCGGGGAGCTAACTATGGCTACACCTTC. Translating gives CASSLGRGANYGYTF.

This chain uses TRBV10-3 with TRBJ2-3; perhaps TRBD2 as D (6 bases). Germline V CDR1 and CDR2: ENHRY, SYGVKD. The CDR3 runs to 15 residues. Trimming took 4 bases from V and 5 from J, leaving 16 bases between them. The CDR3 DNA reads as TGTGCCATCAGTGGCCAGCGGGCGCCCCTAGATACGCAGTATTTT. As protein: CAISGQRAPLDTQYF.

This clonotype has at least ten counts. This rearrangement joins TRBV3-1 to TRBJ1-3; no firm D call. The V and J ends lost 1 base and 0 bases respectively, with 4 bases between them. Germline CDR1 LGHDT, CDR2 YNNKEL (reference sequence). The CDR3 loop spans 14 amino acids. DNA of the CDR3: TGTGCCAGCAGCCAAGTGAACTCTGGAAACACCATATATTTT. Its translation is CASSQVNSGNTIYF.

This clonotype was found many times. The chain employs TRBV7-9 and TRBJ2-7; maybe TRBD1 (5 bases). V gave up 1 base and J gave up 7 bases, with 11 bases separating them. The CDR3 extends over 13 amino acids. Germline loops: CDR1 SEHNR, CDR2 FQNEAQ (reference sequence). CDR3 DNA: TGTGCCAGCAGCTTAGAAGGGGTTACGGAGCAGTACGTC. As protein: CASSLEGVTEQYV.

The V and J genes are TRBV11-2 and TRBJ2-2; D gene uncertain. Germline values: CDR1 SGHAT, CDR2 FQNNGV. This CDR3 spans 12 amino acids. V was trimmed by 3 bases and J by 6 bases, leaving 5 bases between them. CDR3 amino acids: CASSFQSGELFF. Written as DNA, the CDR3 is TGTGCCAGCAGCTTTCAGTCCGGGGAGCTGTTTTTT. Filled out from reference TRBV11-2 and TRBJ2-2, the complete variable domain reads EAGVAQSPRYKIIEKRQSVAFWCNPISGHATLYWYQQILGQGPKLLIQFQNNGVVDDSQLPKDRFSAERLKGVDSTLKIQPAKLEDSAVYLCASSFQSGELFFGEGSRLTVL.

This clonotype occurred many times. V is TRBV12-3 or TRBV12-4 and J is TRBJ2-2; 10 nucleotides align to TRBD1. The CDR3 has 16 residues. The J segment lost 3 bases and the V segment lost 6 bases, leaving 7 bases of the junction unmatched. CDR3 protein: CASRRQGALDTGELFF. The CDR3 DNA reads TGTGCCAGCAGACGACAGGGGGCGTTGGACACCGGGGAGCTGTTTTTT.

This clonotype came up a few times. The chain combines TRBV7-2 with TRBJ2-3, with 7 bases matching TRBD1. CDR3 size: 14 residues. V dropped 2 bases and J dropped 10; count of bases not matched to a gene: 9. Germline loops: CDR1 SGHTA, CDR2 FQGNSA. CDR3 loop: CASSLSTGERPQYF. DNA of the CDR3: TGTGCCAGCAGCTTATCTACAGGGGAGAGACCGCAGTATTTT.

This clonotype was picked up a small number of times. This chain connects TRBV6-5 to TRBJ2-3; D is undetermined. Trimming stripped 10 bases from V and 7 bases from J, with 9 bases between. The germline V gene encodes CDR1 MNHEY and CDR2 SVGAGI. There are 10 residues in the CDR3. The CDR3 DNA sequence: TGTGCCACCCACCCGCATACGCAGTATTTT. It translates to CATHPHTQYF.